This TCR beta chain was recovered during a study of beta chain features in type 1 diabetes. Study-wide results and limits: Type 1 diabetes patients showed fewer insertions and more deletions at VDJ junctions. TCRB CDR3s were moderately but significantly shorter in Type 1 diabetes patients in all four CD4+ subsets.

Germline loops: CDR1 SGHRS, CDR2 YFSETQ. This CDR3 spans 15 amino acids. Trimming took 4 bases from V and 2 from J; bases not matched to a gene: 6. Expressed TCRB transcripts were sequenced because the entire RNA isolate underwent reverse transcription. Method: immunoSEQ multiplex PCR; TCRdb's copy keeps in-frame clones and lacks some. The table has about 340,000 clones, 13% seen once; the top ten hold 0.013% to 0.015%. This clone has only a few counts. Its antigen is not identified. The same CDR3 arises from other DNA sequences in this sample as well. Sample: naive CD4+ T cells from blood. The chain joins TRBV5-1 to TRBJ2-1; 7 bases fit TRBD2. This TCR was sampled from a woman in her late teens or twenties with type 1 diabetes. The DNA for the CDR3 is TGCGCCAGCAGCCTGTCTAGCGGCGCCTACAATGAGCAGTTCTTC. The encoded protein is CASSLSSGAYNEQFF. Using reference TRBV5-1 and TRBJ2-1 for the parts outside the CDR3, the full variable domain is KAGVTQTPRYLIKTRGQQVTLSCSPISGHRSVSWYQQTPGQGLQFLFEYFSETQRNKGNFPGRFSGRQFSNSRSEMNVSTLELGDSALYLCASSLSSGAYNEQFFGPGTRLTVL.